This TCR beta chain stems from a study of cytomegalovirus exposure and HLA in healthy donors. Generated by immunoSEQ multiplex PCR, the TCRdb table keeps only in-frame clones and is missing some. Of about 260,000 clones listed, roughly 88% are singletons. Broader study findings: Three of the chains that were CMV-associated were confirmed in vitro to be specific for CMV antigens. There were over 150 TCR beta chains listed as cytomegalovirus-associated.

In germline, CDR1 is LNHDA, CDR2 SQIVND (reference sequence). Trimming removed 0 bases from V and 3 bases from J; junction bases left unmatched: 8. The CDR3 contains 16 residues. About this clone itself: The antigen remains unidentified.

The sequenced sample consisted of PBMCs. The chain links TRBV19 to TRBJ2-7, with TRBD1 identical over 7 bases. This clonotype was obtained from a young woman in good health and CMV-seronegative. The CDR3 nucleotides are TGTGCCAGTAGTATAGACCCAAAAGGGACAGTCTACGAGCAGTACTTC. Translating it yields CASSIDPKGTVYEQYF.